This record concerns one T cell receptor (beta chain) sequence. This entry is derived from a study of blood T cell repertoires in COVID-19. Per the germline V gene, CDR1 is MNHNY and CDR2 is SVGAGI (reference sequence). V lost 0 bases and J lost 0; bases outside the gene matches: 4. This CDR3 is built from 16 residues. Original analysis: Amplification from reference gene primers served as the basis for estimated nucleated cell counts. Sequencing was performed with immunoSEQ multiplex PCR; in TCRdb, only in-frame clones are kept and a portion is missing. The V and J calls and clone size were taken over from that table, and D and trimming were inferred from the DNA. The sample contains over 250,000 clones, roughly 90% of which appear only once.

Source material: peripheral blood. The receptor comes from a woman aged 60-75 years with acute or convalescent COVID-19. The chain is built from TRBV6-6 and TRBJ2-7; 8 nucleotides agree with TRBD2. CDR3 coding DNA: TGTGCCAGCAGTTACTCGGCGGGGGGACACTCCTACGAGCAGTACTTC. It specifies CASSYSAGGHSYEQYF.